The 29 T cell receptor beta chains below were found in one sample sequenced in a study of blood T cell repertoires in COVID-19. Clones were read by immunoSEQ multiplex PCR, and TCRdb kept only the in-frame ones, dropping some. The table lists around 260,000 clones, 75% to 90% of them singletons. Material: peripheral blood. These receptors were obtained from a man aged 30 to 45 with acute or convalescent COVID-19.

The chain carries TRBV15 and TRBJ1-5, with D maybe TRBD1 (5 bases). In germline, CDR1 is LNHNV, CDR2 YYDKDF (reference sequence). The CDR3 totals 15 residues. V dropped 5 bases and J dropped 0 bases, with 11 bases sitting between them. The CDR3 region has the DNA TGTGCCACCAGCCGCCGGGACTATAGCAATCAGCCCCAGCATTTT. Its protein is CATSRRDYSNQPQHF. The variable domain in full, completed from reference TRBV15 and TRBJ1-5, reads DAMVIQNPRYQVTQFGKPVTLSCSQTLNHNVMYWYQQKSSQAPKLLFHYYDKDFNNEADTPDNFQSRRPNTSFCFLDIRSPGLGDTAMYLCATSRRDYSNQPQHFGDGTRLSIL.

CDR3 sequence: CAWSVYRGSQPQHF. The CDR3 coding sequence is TGTGCCTGGAGTGTCTACAGGGGAAGTCAGCCCCAGCATTTT. This sequence joins TRBV30 and TRBJ1-5; 7 bases are shared with TRBD1. The CDR3 totals 14 residues. The trim removed 0 bases at V and 6 bases at J, leaving 5 bases unmatched. Germline V gene lookup returns CDR1 GTSNPN and CDR2 SVGIG (reference sequence).

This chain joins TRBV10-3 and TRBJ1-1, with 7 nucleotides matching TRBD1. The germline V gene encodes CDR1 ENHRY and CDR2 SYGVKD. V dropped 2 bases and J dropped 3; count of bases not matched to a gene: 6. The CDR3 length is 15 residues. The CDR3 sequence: CAISERQGGDTEAFF. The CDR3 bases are TGTGCCATCAGTGAGCGACAGGGTGGAGACACTGAAGCTTTCTTT.

CDR3 protein: CASSLTRAGGNSPLHF. In DNA form, the CDR3 reads TGTGCCAGCAGCTTAACGAGGGCAGGGGGAAATTCACCCCTCCACTTT. The rearrangement uses TRBV7-3 and TRBJ1-6; 7 bases agree with TRBD1. Germline V lookup: CDR1 SGHTA, CDR2 FQGTGA. V was pared by 0 bases and J by 7 bases, with 6 bases of the junction left unmatched. The CDR3 is 16 amino acids.

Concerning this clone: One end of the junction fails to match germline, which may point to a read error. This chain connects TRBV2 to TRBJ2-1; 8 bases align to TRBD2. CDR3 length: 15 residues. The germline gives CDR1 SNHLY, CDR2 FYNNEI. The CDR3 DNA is TGTGCCAGCAGTAAAGCGGGAGTGGGGTCCAATGAGCAGTTCTTC. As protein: CASSKAGVGSNEQFF.

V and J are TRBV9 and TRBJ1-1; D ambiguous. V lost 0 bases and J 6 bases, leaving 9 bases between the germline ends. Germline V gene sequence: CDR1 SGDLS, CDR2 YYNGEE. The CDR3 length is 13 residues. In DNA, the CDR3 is TGTGCCAGCAGCGTAGACCCCAGCGCTGAAGCTTTCTTT. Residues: CASSVDPSAEAFF.

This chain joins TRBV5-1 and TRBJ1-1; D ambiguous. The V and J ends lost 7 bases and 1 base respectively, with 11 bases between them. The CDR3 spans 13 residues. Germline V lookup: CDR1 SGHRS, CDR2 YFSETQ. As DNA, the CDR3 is TGCGCCAGCGACACCGACGGGAACACTGAAGCTTTCTTT. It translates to CASDTDGNTEAFF.

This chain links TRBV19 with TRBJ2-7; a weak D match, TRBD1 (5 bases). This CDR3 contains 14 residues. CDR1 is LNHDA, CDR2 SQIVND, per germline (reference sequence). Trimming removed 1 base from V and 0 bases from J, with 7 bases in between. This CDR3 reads CASSIGGASYEQYF. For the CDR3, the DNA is TGTGCCAGTAGTATAGGTGGGGCCTCCTACGAGCAGTACTTC.

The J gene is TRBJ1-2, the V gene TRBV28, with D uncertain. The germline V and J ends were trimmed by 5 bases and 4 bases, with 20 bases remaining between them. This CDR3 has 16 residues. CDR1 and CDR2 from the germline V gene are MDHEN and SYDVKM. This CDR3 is CASSVPGGSEGYGYTF. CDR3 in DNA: TGTGCCAGCAGTGTACCCGGAGGCTCGGAGGGCTATGGCTACACCTTC.

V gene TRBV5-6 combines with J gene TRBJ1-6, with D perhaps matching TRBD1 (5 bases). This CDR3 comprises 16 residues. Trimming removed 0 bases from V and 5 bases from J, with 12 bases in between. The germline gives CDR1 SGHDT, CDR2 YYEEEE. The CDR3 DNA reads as TGTGCCAGCAGCTTGGCCCCGACAGAGAATAATTCACCCCTCCACTTT. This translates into CASSLAPTENNSPLHF.

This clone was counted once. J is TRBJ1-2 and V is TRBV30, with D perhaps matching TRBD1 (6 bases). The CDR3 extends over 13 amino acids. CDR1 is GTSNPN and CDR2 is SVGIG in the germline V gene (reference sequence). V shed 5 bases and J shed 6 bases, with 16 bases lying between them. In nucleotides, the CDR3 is TGTGCCTGGGGAATGGGGGGGGCAGATGGCTACACCTTC. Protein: CAWGMGGADGYTF. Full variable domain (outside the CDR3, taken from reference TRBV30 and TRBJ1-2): SQTIHQWPATLVQPVGSPLSLECTVEGTSNPNLYWYRQAAGRGLQLLFYSVGIGQISSEVPQNLSASRPQDRQFILSSKKLLLSDSGFYLCAWGMGGADGYTFGSGTRLTVV.

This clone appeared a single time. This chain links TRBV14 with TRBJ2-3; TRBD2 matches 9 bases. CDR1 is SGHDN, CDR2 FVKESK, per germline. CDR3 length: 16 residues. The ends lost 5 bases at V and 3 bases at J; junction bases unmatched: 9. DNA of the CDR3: TGTGCCAGCAGCTATGTTAGCGGGAGTGCGACAGATACGCAGTATTTT. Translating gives CASSYVSGSATDTQYF.

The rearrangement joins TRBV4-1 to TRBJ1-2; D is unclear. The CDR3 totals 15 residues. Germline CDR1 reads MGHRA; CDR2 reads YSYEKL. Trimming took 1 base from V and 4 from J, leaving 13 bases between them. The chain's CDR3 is CASSQGPSAGYGYTF. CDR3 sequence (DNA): TGCGCCAGCAGCCAAGGACCGTCGGCAGGCTATGGCTACACCTTC.

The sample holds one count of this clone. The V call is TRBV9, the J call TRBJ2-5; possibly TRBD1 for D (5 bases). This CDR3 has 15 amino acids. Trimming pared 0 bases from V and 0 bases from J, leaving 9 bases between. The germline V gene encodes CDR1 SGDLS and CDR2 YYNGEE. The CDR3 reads CASSVDDSYQETQYF. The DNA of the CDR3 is TGTGCCAGCAGCGTAGATGACAGCTACCAAGAGACCCAGTACTTC. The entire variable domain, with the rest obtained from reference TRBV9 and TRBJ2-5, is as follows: DSGVTQTPKHLITATGQRVTLRCSPRSGDLSVYWYQQSLDQGLQFLIQYYNGEERAKGNILERFSAQQFPDLHSELNLSSLELGDSALYFCASSVDDSYQETQYFGPGTRLLVL.

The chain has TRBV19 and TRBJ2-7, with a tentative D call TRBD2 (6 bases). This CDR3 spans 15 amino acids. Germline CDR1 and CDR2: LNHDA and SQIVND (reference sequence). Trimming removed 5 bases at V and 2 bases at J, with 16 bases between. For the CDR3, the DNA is TGTGCCAGTAGTGTCACCGGGACTGATACCTACGAGCAGTACTTC. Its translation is CASSVTGTDTYEQYF.

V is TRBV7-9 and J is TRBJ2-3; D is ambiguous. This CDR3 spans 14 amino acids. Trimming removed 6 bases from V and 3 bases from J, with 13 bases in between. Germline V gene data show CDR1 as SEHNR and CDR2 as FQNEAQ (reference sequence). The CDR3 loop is CASSRRSTTDTQYF. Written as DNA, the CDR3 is TGTGCCAGCAGTAGACGCTCGACAACAGATACGCAGTATTTT. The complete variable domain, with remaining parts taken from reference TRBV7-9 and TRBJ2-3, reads DTGVSQNPRHKITKRGQNVTFRCDPISEHNRLYWYRQTLGQGPEFLTYFQNEAQLEKSRLLSDRFSAERPKGSFSTLEIQRTEQGDSAMYLCASSRRSTTDTQYFGPGTRLTVL.

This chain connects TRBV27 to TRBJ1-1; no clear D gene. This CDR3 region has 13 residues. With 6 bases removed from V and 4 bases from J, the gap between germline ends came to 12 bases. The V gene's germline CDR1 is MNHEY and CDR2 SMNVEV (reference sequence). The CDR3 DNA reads TGTGCCAGCAGAAGAGAGGCTTTCACTGAAGCTTTCTTT. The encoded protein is CASRREAFTEAFF.

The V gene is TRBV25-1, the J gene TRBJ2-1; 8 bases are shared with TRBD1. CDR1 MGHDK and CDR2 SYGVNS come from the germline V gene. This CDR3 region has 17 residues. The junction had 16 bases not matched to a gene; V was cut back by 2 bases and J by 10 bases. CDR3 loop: CASSELRTGRGVGEQFF. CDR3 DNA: TGTGCCAGCAGTGAACTCCGGACAGGGAGAGGGGTTGGGGAGCAGTTCTTC.

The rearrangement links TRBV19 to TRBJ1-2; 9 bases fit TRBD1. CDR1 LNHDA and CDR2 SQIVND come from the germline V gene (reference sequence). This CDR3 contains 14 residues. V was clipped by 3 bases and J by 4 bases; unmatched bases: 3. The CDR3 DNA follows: TGTGCCAGTAGTATGGACAGGGGTCTCTATGGCTACACCTTC. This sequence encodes CASSMDRGLYGYTF.

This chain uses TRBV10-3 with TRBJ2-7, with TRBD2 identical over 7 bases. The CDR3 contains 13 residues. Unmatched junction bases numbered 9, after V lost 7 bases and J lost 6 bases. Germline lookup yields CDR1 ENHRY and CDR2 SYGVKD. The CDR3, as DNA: TGTGCCATCACCATGGGGGAGGGAGGCGAGCAGTACTTC. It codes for CAITMGEGGEQYF.

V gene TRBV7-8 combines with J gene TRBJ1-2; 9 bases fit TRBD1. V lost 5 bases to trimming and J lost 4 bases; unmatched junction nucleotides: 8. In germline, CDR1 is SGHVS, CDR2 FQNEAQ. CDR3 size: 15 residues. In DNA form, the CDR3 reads TGTGCCAGCAGCCCAGGACAGGGGAGGACCTATGGCTACACCTTC. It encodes CASSPGQGRTYGYTF.

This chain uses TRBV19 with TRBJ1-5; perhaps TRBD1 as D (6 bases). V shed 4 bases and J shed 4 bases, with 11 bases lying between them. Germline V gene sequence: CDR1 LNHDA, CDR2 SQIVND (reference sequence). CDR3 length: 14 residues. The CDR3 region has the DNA TGTGCCAGTAGTACCGACAGGTTAAATCAGCCCCAGCATTTT. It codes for CASSTDRLNQPQHF. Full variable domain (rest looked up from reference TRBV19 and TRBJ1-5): DGGITQSPKYLFRKEGQNVTLSCEQNLNHDAMYWYRQDPGQGLRLIYYSQIVNDFQKGDIAEGYSVSREKKESFPLTVTSAQKNPTAFYLCASSTDRLNQPQHFGDGTRLSIL.

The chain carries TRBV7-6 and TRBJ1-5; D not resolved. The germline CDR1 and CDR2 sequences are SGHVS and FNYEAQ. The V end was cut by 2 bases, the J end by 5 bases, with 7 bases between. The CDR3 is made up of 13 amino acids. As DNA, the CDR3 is TGTGCCAGCAGCTTATTAAGAGATCAGCCCCAGCATTTT. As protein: CASSLLRDQPQHF.

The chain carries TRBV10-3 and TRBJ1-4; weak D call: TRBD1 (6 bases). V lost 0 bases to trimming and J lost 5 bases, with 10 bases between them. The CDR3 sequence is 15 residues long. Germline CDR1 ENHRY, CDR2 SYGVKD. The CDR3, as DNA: TGTGCCATCAGTGAGTCCGACAGGCTGAATGAAAAACTGTTTTTT. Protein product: CAISESDRLNEKLFF.

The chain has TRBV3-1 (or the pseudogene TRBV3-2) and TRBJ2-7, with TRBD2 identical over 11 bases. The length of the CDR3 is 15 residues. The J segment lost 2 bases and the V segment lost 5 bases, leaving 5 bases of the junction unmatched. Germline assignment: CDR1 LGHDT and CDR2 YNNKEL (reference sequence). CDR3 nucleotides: TGTGCCAGCAGCGACGGGACTAGCGGAACCTACGAGCAGTACTTC. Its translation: CASSDGTSGTYEQYF.

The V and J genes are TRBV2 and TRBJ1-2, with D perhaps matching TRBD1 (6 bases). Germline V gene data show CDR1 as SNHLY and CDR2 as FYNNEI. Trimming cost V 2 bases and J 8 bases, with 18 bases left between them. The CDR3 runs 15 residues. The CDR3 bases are TGTGCCAGCAGTGAAAGGGGGTCCGCTCTGAAGGGCTACACCTTC. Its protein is CASSERGSALKGYTF. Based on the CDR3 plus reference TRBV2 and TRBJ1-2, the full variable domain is EPEVTQTPSHQVTQMGQEVILRCVPISNHLYFYWYRQILGQKVEFLVSFYNNEISEKSEIFDDQFSVERPDGSNFTLKIRSTKLEDSAMYFCASSERGSALKGYTFGSGTRLTVV.

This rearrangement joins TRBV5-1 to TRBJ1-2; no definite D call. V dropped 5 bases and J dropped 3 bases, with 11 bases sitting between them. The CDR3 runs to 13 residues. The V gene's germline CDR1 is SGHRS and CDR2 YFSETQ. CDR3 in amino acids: CASRETAYYGYTF. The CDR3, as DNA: TGCGCCAGCAGGGAAACAGCTTACTATGGCTACACCTTC.

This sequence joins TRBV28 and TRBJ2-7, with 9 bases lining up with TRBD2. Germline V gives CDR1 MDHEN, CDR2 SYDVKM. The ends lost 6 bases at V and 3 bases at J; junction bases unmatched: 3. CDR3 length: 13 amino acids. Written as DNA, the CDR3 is TGTGCCAGCAGGGGACTAGCAATCTACGAGCAGTACTTC. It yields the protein CASRGLAIYEQYF.

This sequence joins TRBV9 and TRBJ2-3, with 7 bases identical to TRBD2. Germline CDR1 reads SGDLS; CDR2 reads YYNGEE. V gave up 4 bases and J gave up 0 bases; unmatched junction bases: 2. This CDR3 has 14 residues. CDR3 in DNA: TGTGCCAGCAGCCCTAGCGGTAGCACAGATACGCAGTATTTT. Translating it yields CASSPSGSTDTQYF.